This T cell receptor (beta chain) is drawn from a study of blood T cell repertoires in COVID-19. Across the study: Samples of COVID-19 (acute and convalescent) were obtained from the United States, Italy and Spain.

The germline V gene encodes CDR1 SGHRS and CDR2 YFSETQ. The CDR3 loop spans 13 amino acids. Trimming cost V 4 bases and J 2 bases, with 10 bases left between them. The table came from immunoSEQ multiplex PCR; TCRdb's copy has only in-frame clones and leaves some out. The data hold about 310,000 clones, with around 86% observed a single time. This clone was seen once. Sequenced sample: peripheral blood. V is TRBV5-1 and J is TRBJ2-7; weak D call: TRBD1 (6 bases). The receptor was isolated from a man aged 45-60 years with active or convalescent COVID-19. This chain's CDR3 is CASSPQGPYEQYF. The CDR3 DNA sequence: TGCGCCAGCAGCCCACAGGGACCCTACGAGCAGTACTTC.